The clone carrying this T cell receptor (beta chain) has more than one count but fewer than ten. What it binds is not known. The record originates from a study of T cell repertoires in cytomegalovirus infection. As for the study in general: TCR beta signatures that were public indicated CMV infection and matching HLA type. Study-wide findings and caveats: CMV-specific TCR beta clonotypes restricted by HLA-C were the ones dominating the ex vivo response.

CDR1 MGHRA and CDR2 YSYEKL come from the germline V gene. V lost 2 bases, J lost 8 bases, and 5 bases lay in between. The CDR3 consists of 11 residues. MiXCR was run by TCRdb on the reads, yielding one entry per CDR3 protein. The profile covers around 900,000 distinct CDR3 sequences, with roughly 30% appearing a single time and over 12% taken by the ten largest. The starting material was cultured CD8+ T cells from PBMCs, obtained from culture after CMV antigen stimulation. The chain joins TRBV4-1 to TRBJ2-3; D is unresolved. The source of this sequence is a human donor in good health (CMV status not recorded). Some clones in this sample may be carry-over from other donors' samples. The CDR3 DNA is TGCGCCAGCAGCCAAATGGGTACGCAGTATTTT. It encodes CASSQMGTQYF.